This T cell receptor (beta chain) was captured in a study of PD-1 blockade in classical Hodgkin lymphoma (dated by TCRdb to the early 2020s). About the study as a whole: A peripheral blood immune signature of response to PD-1 blockade in classical Hodgkin lymphoma was defined using TCR beta sequencing and CyTOF. The investigation overall reported the following: Baseline TCR diversity was reported as lower in newly diagnosed patients than in healthy donors, and lower still in relapsed/refractory patients. Only a single clinical trial cohort was studied, and what caused the repertoire differences, possibly disease activity or prior therapy, remained undefined.

This clone showed up just once. Its recognized antigen is unknown. The record has no base qualities; no much larger clone is one base away. The Qiagen DNeasy kit was used to extract genomic DNA both from unsorted PBMCs and from the negatively selected CD4+ and CD8+ fractions. TCR beta CDR3 regions were subjected to amplification by immunoSEQ multiplex PCR with primers that anneal to V and J segments. Amplification bias was minimized using a synthetic immune receptor repertoire, and residual bias was removed computationally after sequencing. On the study's bioinformatics: Custom Python scripts were used to quantify repertoire diversity as the Shannon entropy index. Unsorted, CD4+ and CD8+ repertoires were examined separately, except in combined analyses, for which CD4+ and CD8+ sequences were merged in silico. TCRdb provides this immuneACCESS table in a form limited to in-frame rearrangements. Some clones are lacking; in checked studies, under half of them reflect an unresolved V gene, and why the rest are absent is not known. V, J and clone size derive from that table, while D and trimming were established from the DNA sequence. The sample profile shows around 43,000 clones; roughly 90% of them were found once. In total, the top ten clones hold over 4% of the sample.

Including the terminal cysteine and phenylalanine, the CDR3 comprises 14 residues. Here the CDR3 DNA is all that survives: 42 bases in frame from base 1. The germline V gene sets CDR1 to SGHDN and CDR2 to FVKESK. V is clipped by 8 bases and J by 0 bases, and the sequence between their germline boundaries is 13 bases long. Interpreted using the paper, the time point label stands for: newly diagnosed, previously untreated cHL patient sample. To serve as a comparison group for the relapsed/refractory trial patients, PBMCs were sequenced from patients with newly diagnosed, previously untreated classical Hodgkin lymphoma. Peripheral blood was collected in 8 mL Vacutainer Cell Preparation Tubes, from which PBMCs were isolated by centrifugation and then cryopreserved.

Recombination joined TRBV14 with TRBJ1-2, with no confidently assigned D gene. Sequenced material: peripheral blood mononuclear cells (PBMCs). This receptor was taken from a human donor with classical Hodgkin lymphoma. The CDR3 region reads CASAGLGANYGYTF. DNA sequence: TGTGCCAGCGCCGGCCTCGGAGCTAACTATGGCTACACCTTC.